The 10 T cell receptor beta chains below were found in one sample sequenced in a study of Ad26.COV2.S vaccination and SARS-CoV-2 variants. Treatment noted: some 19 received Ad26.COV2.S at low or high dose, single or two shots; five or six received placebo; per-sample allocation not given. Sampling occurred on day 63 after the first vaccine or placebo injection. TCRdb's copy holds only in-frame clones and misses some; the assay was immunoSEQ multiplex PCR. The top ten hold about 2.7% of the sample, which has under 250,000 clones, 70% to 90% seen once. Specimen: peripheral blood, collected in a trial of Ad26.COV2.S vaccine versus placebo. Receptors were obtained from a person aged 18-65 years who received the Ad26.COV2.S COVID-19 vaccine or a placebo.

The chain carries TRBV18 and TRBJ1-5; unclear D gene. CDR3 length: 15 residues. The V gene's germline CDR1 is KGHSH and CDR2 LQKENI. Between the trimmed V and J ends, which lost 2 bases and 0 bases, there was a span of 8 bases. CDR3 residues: CASSPSAGSNQPQHF. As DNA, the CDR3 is TGTGCCAGCTCACCAAGCGCTGGTAGCAATCAGCCCCAGCATTTT.

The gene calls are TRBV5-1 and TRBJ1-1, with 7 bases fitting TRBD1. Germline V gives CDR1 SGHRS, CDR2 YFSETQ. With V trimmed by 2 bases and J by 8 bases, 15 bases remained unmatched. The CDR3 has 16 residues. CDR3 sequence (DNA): TGCGCCAGCAGCTTCTTACAGGGGCCCCTAAGCGCGGAAGCTTTCTTT. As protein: CASSFLQGPLSAEAFF.

This chain's CDR3 is CASSLPGQGLQNTIYF. The CDR3 DNA reads as TGCGCCAGCAGCTTGCCCGGACAGGGTCTGCAAAACACCATATATTTT. The rearrangement uses TRBV5-1 and TRBJ1-3; 8 bases map to TRBD1. The ends lost 1 base at V and 6 bases at J; junction bases unmatched: 9. CDR1 is SGHRS, CDR2 YFSETQ, per germline. The CDR3 loop spans 16 amino acids.

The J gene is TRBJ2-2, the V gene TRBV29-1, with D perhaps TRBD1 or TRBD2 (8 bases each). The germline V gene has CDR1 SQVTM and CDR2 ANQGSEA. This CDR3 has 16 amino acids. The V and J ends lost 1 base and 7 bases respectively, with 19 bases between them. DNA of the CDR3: TGCAGCGTTGAAGGCCCCACAGGGGGACTAGGCGGGGAGCTGTTTTTT. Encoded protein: CSVEGPTGGLGGELFF.

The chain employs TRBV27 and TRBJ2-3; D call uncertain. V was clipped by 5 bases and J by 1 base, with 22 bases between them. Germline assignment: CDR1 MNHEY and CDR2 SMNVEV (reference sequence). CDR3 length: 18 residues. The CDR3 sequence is CASSPKTSGLQGTDTQYF. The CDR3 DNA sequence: TGTGCCAGCAGTCCAAAAACTTCGGGCCTCCAGGGCACAGATACGCAGTATTTT.

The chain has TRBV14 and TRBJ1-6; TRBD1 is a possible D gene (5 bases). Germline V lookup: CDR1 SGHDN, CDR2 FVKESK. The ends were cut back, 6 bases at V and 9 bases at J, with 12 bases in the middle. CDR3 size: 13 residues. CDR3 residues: CASSQQVSSPLHF. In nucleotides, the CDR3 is TGTGCCAGCAGTCAACAGGTGTCTTCACCCCTCCACTTT. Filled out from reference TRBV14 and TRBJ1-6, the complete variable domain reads EAGVTQFPSHSVIEKGQTVTLRCDPISGHDNLYWYRRVMGKEIKFLLHFVKESKQDESGMPNNRFLAERTGGTYSTLKVQPAELEDSGVYFCASSQQVSSPLHFGNGTRLTVT.

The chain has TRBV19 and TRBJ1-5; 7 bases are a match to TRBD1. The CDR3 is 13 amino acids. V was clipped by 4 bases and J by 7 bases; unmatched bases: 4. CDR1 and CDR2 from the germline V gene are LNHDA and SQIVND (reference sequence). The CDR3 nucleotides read TGTGCCAGTAGTACAGGGGGTAGGCAGCCCCAGCATTTT. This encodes CASSTGGRQPQHF.

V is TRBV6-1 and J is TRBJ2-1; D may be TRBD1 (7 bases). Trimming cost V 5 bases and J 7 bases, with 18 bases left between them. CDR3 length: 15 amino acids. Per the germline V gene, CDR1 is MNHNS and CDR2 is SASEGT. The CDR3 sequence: CASSSPEGAGNEQFF. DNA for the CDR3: TGTGCCAGCAGTTCGCCGGAGGGGGCAGGGAATGAGCAGTTCTTC.

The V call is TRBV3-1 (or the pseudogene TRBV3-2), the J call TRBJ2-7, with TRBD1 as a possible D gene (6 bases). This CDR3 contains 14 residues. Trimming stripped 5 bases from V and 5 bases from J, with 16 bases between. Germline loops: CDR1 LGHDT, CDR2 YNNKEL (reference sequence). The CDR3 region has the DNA TGTGCCAGCAGCTTCGGGACACTATCGCACGAGCAGTACTTC. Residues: CASSFGTLSHEQYF.

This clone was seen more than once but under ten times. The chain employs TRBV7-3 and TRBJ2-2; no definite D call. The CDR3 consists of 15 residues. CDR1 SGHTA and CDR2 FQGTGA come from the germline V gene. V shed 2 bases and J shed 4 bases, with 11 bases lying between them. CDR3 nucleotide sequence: TGTGCCAGCAGCTTAGACCCCGCCGGCACCGGGGAGCTGTTTTTT. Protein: CASSLDPAGTGELFF.